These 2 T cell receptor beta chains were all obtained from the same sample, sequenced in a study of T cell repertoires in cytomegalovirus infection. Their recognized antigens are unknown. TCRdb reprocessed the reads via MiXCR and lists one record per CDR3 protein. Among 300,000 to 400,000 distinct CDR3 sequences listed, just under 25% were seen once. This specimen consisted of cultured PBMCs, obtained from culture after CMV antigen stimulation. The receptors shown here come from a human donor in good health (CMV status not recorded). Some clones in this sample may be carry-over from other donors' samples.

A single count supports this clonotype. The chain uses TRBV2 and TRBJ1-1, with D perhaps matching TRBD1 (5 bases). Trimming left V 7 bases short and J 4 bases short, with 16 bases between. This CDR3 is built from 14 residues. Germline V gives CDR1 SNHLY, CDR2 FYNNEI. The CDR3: CASNVGGVGTEAFF. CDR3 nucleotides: TGTGCCAGCAACGTGGGAGGGGTAGGCACTGAAGCTTTCTTT.

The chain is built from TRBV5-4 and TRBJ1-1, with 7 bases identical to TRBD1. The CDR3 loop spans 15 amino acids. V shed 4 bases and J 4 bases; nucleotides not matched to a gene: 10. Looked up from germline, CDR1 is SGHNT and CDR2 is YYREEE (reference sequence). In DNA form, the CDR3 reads TGTGCCAGCAGCCCTCAACAGGGGATGTTCACTGAAGCTTTCTTT. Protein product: CASSPQQGMFTEAFF.